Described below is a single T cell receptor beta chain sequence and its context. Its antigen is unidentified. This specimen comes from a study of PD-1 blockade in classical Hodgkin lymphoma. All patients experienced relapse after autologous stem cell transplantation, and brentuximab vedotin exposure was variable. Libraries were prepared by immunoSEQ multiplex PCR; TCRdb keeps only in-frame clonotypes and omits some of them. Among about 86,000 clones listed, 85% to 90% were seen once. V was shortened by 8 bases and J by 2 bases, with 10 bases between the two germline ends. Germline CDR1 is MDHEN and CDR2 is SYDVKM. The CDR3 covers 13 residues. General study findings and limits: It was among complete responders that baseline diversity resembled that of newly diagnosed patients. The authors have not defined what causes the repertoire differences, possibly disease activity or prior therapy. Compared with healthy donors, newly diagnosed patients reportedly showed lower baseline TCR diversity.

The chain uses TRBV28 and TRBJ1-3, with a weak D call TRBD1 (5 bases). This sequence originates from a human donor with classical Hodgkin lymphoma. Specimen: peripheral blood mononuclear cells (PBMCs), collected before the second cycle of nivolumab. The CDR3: CASRGGAGNTIYF. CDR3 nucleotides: TGTGCCAGCCGGGGGGGAGCTGGAAACACCATATATTTT.